Following are 6 T cell receptor beta chains from one sample sequenced in a study of graft-versus-host responses after intestinal transplantation. These receptors have no identified antigens. TCRdb keeps only in-frame clones here, not all; method: immunoSEQ multiplex PCR. In the table there are over 65,000 clones, 91% of which are singletons. The sample was unstimulated CD4+ T cells sorted from spleen or lymph node cells, taken before intestinal transplant. The source of these receptors is a human donor who received an intestinal transplant.

The genes are TRBV9 and TRBJ2-7, with a tentative D call TRBD1 (6 bases). CDR1 and CDR2 from the germline V gene are SGDLS and YYNGEE. The CDR3 runs 13 residues. The ends were cut back, 4 bases at V and 3 bases at J, with 11 bases in the middle. CDR3 sequence reads: CASSKDSLYEQYF. The CDR3 bases are TGTGCCAGCAGCAAGGACAGCCTCTACGAGCAGTACTTC.

The chain carries TRBV9 and TRBJ2-1; 8 bases align to TRBD2. This CDR3 contains 15 residues. After removal of 3 bases from V and 4 bases from J, the junction contained 6 bases not matched to a gene. The germline V gene has CDR1 SGDLS and CDR2 YYNGEE. The CDR3 DNA sequence: TGTGCCAGCAGCGCCTTAGCGGGGTCGTACAATGAGCAGTTCTTC. This gives the protein CASSALAGSYNEQFF.

The V gene is TRBV5-1, the J gene TRBJ2-2, with 8 bases matching TRBD1. There are 19 residues in the CDR3. V was clipped by 5 bases and J by 0 bases; unmatched bases: 15. Germline V gene data show CDR1 as SGHRS and CDR2 as YFSETQ. DNA for the CDR3: TGCGCCAGCAGTAACGTCGACAGGGGCCGGGGTTCGAACACCGGGGAGCTGTTTTTT. The encoded protein is CASSNVDRGRGSNTGELFF.

This chain links TRBV19 with TRBJ1-5; the D gene is possibly TRBD1 (6 bases). Germline V gene data show CDR1 as LNHDA and CDR2 as SQIVND (reference sequence). The CDR3 is 15 residues long. Trimming removed 3 bases from V and 7 bases from J, with 16 bases in between. In nucleotides, the CDR3 is TGTGCCAGTAGTATCAAGCTGGGGGCGTTGCAGCCCCAGCATTTT. The encoded protein is CASSIKLGALQPQHF.

In this sample, this clone turned up once. As DNA, the CDR3 is TGCGCCAGCAGCCAAGACCTAGGGACAGCGGATCATGGCTACACCTTC. It specifies CASSQDLGTADHGYTF. The chain has TRBV4-3 and TRBJ1-2; 7 positions agree with TRBD1. CDR3 length equals 16 residues. CDR1 is LGHNA and CDR2 is YSLEER in the germline V gene. V was pared by 0 bases and J by 6 bases, with 10 bases of the junction left unmatched.

This clone was found once. The chain couples TRBV5-6 to TRBJ1-2; TRBD1 matches 11 bases. This CDR3 spans 16 amino acids. With 2 bases clipped from V and 7 bases from J, the junction kept 10 bases outside the gene matches. The germline V gene encodes CDR1 SGHDT and CDR2 YYEEEE. The CDR3 protein is CASSFRTGGVVSGYTF. DNA of the CDR3: TGTGCCAGCAGCTTCCGGACAGGGGGCGTGGTGTCTGGCTACACCTTC.